A single sample is the source of the 9 T cell receptor beta chains below, sequenced in a study of blood T cell repertoires in COVID-19. Profiled with immunoSEQ multiplex PCR; TCRdb holds only in-frame clones, not every one. The sample shows 70,000 or so clones, approximately 90% of them seen only once. The material sequenced was peripheral blood. The receptors were sampled from a young woman with acute or convalescent COVID-19.

The V gene is TRBV3-1 (or the pseudogene TRBV3-2), the J gene TRBJ1-4; 7 nucleotides match TRBD1. The CDR3 covers 15 residues. The trim removed 4 bases at V and 11 bases at J, leaving 13 bases unmatched. Germline CDR1 and CDR2: LGHDT and YNNKEL (reference sequence). CDR3 sequence (DNA): TGTGCCAGCAGCCGTTACAAGACAGGGTCGCAGAAACTGTTTTTT. Protein product: CASSRYKTGSQKLFF.

The rearrangement joins TRBV5-5 to TRBJ2-7, with TRBD2 matching 12 bases. The CDR3 is 15 amino acids. J gave up 1 base and V 5 bases, and 4 bases lay outside the gene matches. Germline V gene sequence: CDR1 SGHKS, CDR2 YYEKEE (reference sequence). The CDR3 bases are TGTGCCAGCAGATGGACTAGCGGGACGTCCTACGAGCAGTACTTC. This encodes CASRWTSGTSYEQYF.

The V and J genes are TRBV18 and TRBJ2-1, with a possible D match to TRBD1 (5 bases). CDR1 and CDR2 (germline): KGHSH, LQKENI. The CDR3 runs to 20 residues. V lost 6 bases, J lost 0 bases, and 27 bases lay in between. DNA for the CDR3: TGTGCCAGCTCTCACAGCCGGCAGGGCCCTATCCGTAGCTCCTACAATGAGCAGTTCTTC. This gives the protein CASSHSRQGPIRSSYNEQFF.

The V gene is TRBV27, the J gene TRBJ2-5; TRBD2 agrees at 9 bases. Losses at the gene ends were 5 bases for V and 5 bases for J; bases not matched to a gene: 6. This CDR3 has 14 residues. Germline V gene data show CDR1 as MNHEY and CDR2 as SMNVEV (reference sequence). The CDR3 coding sequence is TGTGCCAGCAGTGCGGGGGGGGTGGGTGAGACCCAGTACTTC. This gives the protein CASSAGGVGETQYF.

The rearrangement joins TRBV5-1 to TRBJ2-7, with 10 nucleotides matching TRBD1. CDR1 is SGHRS and CDR2 is YFSETQ in the germline V gene. The J segment lost 2 bases and the V segment lost 3 bases, leaving 11 bases of the junction unmatched. This CDR3 spans 17 amino acids. CDR3 in amino acids: CASSSTIGQGGPYEQYF. The CDR3 DNA reads as TGCGCCAGCAGCTCAACCATTGGACAGGGGGGACCCTACGAGCAGTACTTC.

This sequence joins TRBV30 and TRBJ1-6; 8 positions match TRBD1. Germline V gene sequence: CDR1 GTSNPN, CDR2 SVGIG (reference sequence). The CDR3 runs 14 residues. Trimming at V came to 2 bases and at J to 7 bases, leaving 4 bases not matched to a gene. The CDR3 DNA is TGTGCCTGGAGTACTGGACAGGGAAATTCACCCCTCCACTTT. Its translation: CAWSTGQGNSPLHF.

This chain links TRBV24-1 with TRBJ2-2, with a weak D call TRBD1 (6 bases). The germline V gene encodes CDR1 KGHDR and CDR2 SFDVKD. CDR3 size: 12 residues. V lost 7 bases, J lost 9 bases, and 11 bases lay in between. This CDR3 is CATSPTGRELFF. CDR3 in DNA: TGTGCCACCAGCCCCACAGGGAGGGAGCTGTTTTTT.

The chain links TRBV5-4 to TRBJ2-3; 8 bases match TRBD1. J gave up 6 bases and V 5 bases, and 5 bases lay outside the gene matches. The V gene's germline CDR1 is SGHNT and CDR2 YYREEE (reference sequence). The CDR3 runs 13 residues. CDR3 nucleotides: TGTGCCAGCAGGACACAGGGGGTGGATACGCAGTATTTT. This gives the protein CASRTQGVDTQYF.

This clone occurred once. CDR3 DNA sequence: TGTGCCAGTGGATTCCGGGACAGGGGGCTGGACGAGCAGTACTTC. Translated, it gives CASGFRDRGLDEQYF. This chain connects TRBV28 to TRBJ2-7, with 12 bases matching TRBD1. CDR1 and CDR2 (germline): MDHEN, SYDVKM. V dropped 9 bases and J dropped 5; count of bases not matched to a gene: 11. CDR3 size: 15 residues.